Shown below are 4 T cell receptor beta chains from a single sample sequenced in a study of T cell repertoires in cytomegalovirus infection. TCRdb fed the reads into MiXCR, producing one record per CDR3 protein. The table has about 260,000 distinct CDR3 sequences, roughly 15% seen once. Sequenced: PBMCs. These receptor sequences come from a human donor in good health (CMV status not recorded). Some clones in this sample may be carry-over from other donors' samples.

A few counts support this clonotype. The genes are TRBV27 and TRBJ2-7; D gene unclear. V dropped 4 bases and J dropped 1 base, with 8 bases sitting between them. Germline V gene lookup returns CDR1 MNHEY and CDR2 SMNVEV (reference sequence). This CDR3 spans 13 amino acids. CDR3 protein: CASSYRISYEQYF. CDR3 nucleotide sequence: TGTGCCAGCAGTTATCGCATTTCCTACGAGCAGTACTTC.

This clonotype was observed many times. The chain has TRBV7-2 and TRBJ1-5, with a weak D call TRBD1 (6 bases). V gave up 1 base and J gave up 11 bases, with 18 bases separating them. In germline, CDR1 is SGHTA, CDR2 FQGNSA. CDR3 length: 15 amino acids. The CDR3 DNA is TGTGCCAGCAGCTTAGGGGGCGGGGGGCGCACAGCCCAGCATTTT. Its translation is CASSLGGGGRTAQHF.

The J gene is TRBJ1-1, the V gene TRBV29-1, with D unclear. V lost 8 bases and J 0 bases, leaving 13 bases between the germline ends. The CDR3 loop spans 13 amino acids. CDR1 and CDR2 from the germline V gene are SQVTM and ANQGSEA. The CDR3 DNA is TGCAGCCAGACCCGGGGTATGAACACTGAAGCTTTCTTT. It translates to CSQTRGMNTEAFF.

This clonotype was picked up many times. This chain links TRBV29-1 with TRBJ1-4; 7 bases agree with TRBD1. The trim removed 2 bases at V and 8 bases at J, leaving 11 bases unmatched. In germline, CDR1 is SQVTM, CDR2 ANQGSEA. The CDR3 consists of 15 residues. The CDR3, as DNA: TGCAGCGTTGAAAACCGACAGGGAGAGGGCGAAAAACTGTTTTTT. The encoded protein is CSVENRQGEGEKLFF.